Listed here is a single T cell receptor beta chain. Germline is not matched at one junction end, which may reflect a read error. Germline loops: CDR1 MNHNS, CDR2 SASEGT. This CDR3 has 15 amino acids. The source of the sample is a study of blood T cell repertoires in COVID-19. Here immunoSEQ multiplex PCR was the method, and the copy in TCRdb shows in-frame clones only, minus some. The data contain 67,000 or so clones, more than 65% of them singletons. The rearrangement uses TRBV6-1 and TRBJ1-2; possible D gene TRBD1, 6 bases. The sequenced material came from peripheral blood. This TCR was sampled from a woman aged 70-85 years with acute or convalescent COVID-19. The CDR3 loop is CASSEGGRATGGYTF. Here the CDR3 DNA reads TGTGCCAGCAGCGAAGGGGGGCGGGCGACGGGTGGCTACACCTTC.